This TCR beta chain was documented in a study of post-analysis software for immune sequencing data. Study conclusions and caveats: Multiple sclerosis patients had significantly lower normalized Chao1 diversity than controls. By F measure, samples from a shared preparation batch strongly co-clustered.

This clonotype was counted a few times. Its antigen remains unidentified. Prepared libraries of TCR beta cDNA carried unique molecular identifiers. Each sample of roughly 0.85 to 11 million input T cells yielded around 500,000 cDNA molecules, so each molecule approximated one T cell. TCRdb passed the PCR reads through MiXCR, listing each CDR3 protein once. The sample has about 820,000 distinct CDR3 sequences; under 70% are singletons. The sample was blood. The receptor's source is a girl between 5 and 17 years old with multiple sclerosis.

The CDR3 DNA reads TGTGCCAGCAGTGAAGCGCGGGACAGGGACAGCGAGCAGTACTTC. Its translation is CASSEARDRDSEQYF. This chain uses TRBV2 with TRBJ2-4; 9 bases map to TRBD1. The DNA end is a closer match to TRBJ2-7, so the J assignment may be wrong. This CDR3 is 15 amino acids long. CDR1 is SNHLY and CDR2 is FYNNEI in the germline V gene.